This T cell receptor (beta chain) came from a study of cytomegalovirus exposure and HLA in healthy donors listed by TCRdb under 2017. As for the study more broadly: In an earlier analysis of 450 to 750 of the donors, 276 Gb of sequence data and approximately 100 million unique TCR beta sequences from 180 million or so T cells were reported. About five DR-DQ haplotypes were treated as single units for association and clustering because of strong linkage in the cohort. Using immunosequencing, the study profiled T cell repertoires from 550 to 750 subjects and related those repertoires to cytomegalovirus serostatus. Typing coverage differed by locus: A, B, C, DRB1 and DQB1 were typed in roughly 629-640 donors, DQA1 in approximately 520, DPA1 in 600 to 610, and DPB1 in just under 480. In addition to the first cohort of roughly 700 subjects, a separate validation cohort of approximately 120 different subjects was used. An earlier analysis of some 600 of the donors applied high-throughput TCR beta sequencing to assess whether each TCR beta V gene segment acted as functional or pseudogenic. The genetic ancestry cluster associated with self-reported Caucasian donors included 80% to 90% of the roughly 360 genotyped donors. The study was designed to test whether signatures of past pathogen exposure could be identified by cataloging public T cell receptors. HLA typing included class I and class II loci at four-digit resolution. A later analysis re-analyzed previously published TCR beta repertoires from approximately 670 donors and added high-resolution HLA genotyping to study TCR occurrence patterns. A later genetic analysis used genome-wide SNP genotypes for about three fifths of the 666 donors, treating that subset as a discovery cohort. An early release that covered more than 550 HLA-typed donors contained around 300 gigabases of sequencing data and tens of millions of unique TCR sequences. Every repertoire in the discovery cohort had been generated on one and the same sequencing platform. In the later analysis, no new phenotypic data were used to find candidate immune exposures; instead, reliance was placed on TCR beta sequences and their occurrence across donors. On average, roughly 240,000 unique TCR beta nucleotide sequences were sequenced per donor among fewer than 500 genotyped donors of the cohort, with roughly 18% of those sequences being non-productive. Donor age, sex, ethnicity and CMV serostatus were compiled alongside the repertoire data. The study combined high-throughput TCR immunosequencing, statistical association of individual TCRs with disease status, and machine learning to predict cytomegalovirus infection status.

Receptor amplification or capture employed the immunoSEQ multiplex PCR assay. The multiplex PCR relied on a mix of 60 forward primers for TCR Vbeta segments and 13 reverse primers for TCR Jbeta segments. Amplification of the CDR3 region of rearranged TCR beta genes was performed with a multiplex PCR assay on genomic DNA. The amplified TCR beta libraries were sequenced on the Illumina HiSeq System as 87-base-pair reads. The authors' analysis ran thus. Across the 600 to 700 repertoires, a later analysis counted some 80 million unique TCR beta chains, 9.5 million to 12 million of which were shared by at least two donors. To remove PCR and sequencing errors, raw reads were error-corrected and collapsed into unique sequences using a nearest-neighbor algorithm that merged closely related sequences. V, D and J gene segments were assigned by aligning CDR3 sequences to IMGT reference sequences. For a sequence to be retained, a match of at least six nucleotides to both a V gene segment and a J gene segment was required. Rearrangements were called productive when the CDR3 lacked stop codons and stayed in frame with V and J; all others were non-productive. Following IMGT convention, CDR3 was defined as the stretch from the second conserved V-encoded cysteine up to the conserved J-encoded phenylalanine. The earlier analysis of 587 of the donors excluded sequences that lacked an unambiguous match to a single V gene segment. An earlier analysis of several hundred of the donors called V segments functional above 56.7% productive rearrangements and segregating when the between-donor standard deviation exceeded 5%. A statistical classification framework was built for diagnosing cytomegalovirus status from the catalog of TCR beta chain sequences. A later analysis assigned V and J genes by comparing TCR nucleotide sequences with IMGT/GENE-DB human TR gene sequences. Using the TCRdist pipeline, a later analysis assigned CDR3 sequences along with most-parsimonious VDJ recombination scenarios. A later analysis defined each TCR beta chain by its CDR3 amino acid sequence plus V-gene family, and excluded reads lacking a unique V-gene family. As a way to deal with suspected cross-contamination and a sequencing artifact, a later analysis dropped 500 to 700 nucleotide sequences that were highly shared and had low generation probability. For each public chain, a later analysis derived a clonal expansion index from normalized ranks of inferred template counts within each repertoire. In a later analysis, generation probabilities were computed with a VDJ recombination model fitted to out-of-frame rearrangements, and the resulting probabilities were checked against IGoR. In a later analysis, hypergeometric tests were used to score TCR-TCR, TCR-HLA and TCR-CMV co-occurrence, with a repertoire-size bias correction applied to TCR pairs. False discovery rates were estimated in a later analysis by permuting HLA or CMV assignments 20 times. In a later analysis, co-occurring TCRs were grouped using DBSCAN, with TCRdist sequence similarity added in when clustering inside HLA-allele-positive subsets. For co-occurrence clustering, repertoires with fewer than 30,000 or more than 120,000 public chains were excluded, along with five repertoires with anomalous nucleotide sharing. The immuneACCESS repertoire file appears here via TCRdb, limited to in-frame rearrangements. These files lack a portion of the clones; in checked studies, under half of the deficit traces to unresolved V genes, and the cause of the others is not known. The DNA was the basis for D and trimming; V, J and clone size are from that table. This sample comprises roughly 140,000 clones, roughly 74% of them detected only once. Roughly 6.2% of the sample is taken by the ten largest.

CDR1 is given as SNHLY and CDR2 as FYNNEI, both from the germline V gene. Including the terminal cysteine and phenylalanine, the CDR3 comprises 17 residues. Only the CDR3 portion is preserved as DNA: 51 bases, with reading frame beginning at the first base. V and J are trimmed by 8 bases and 7 bases, and the gene matches miss 16 bases of the junction. The cohort was made up of under 800 healthy bone marrow donors. At the time of sampling, every cohort member was nominally healthy, though immune exposures that went unrecorded were likely present. The donor was CMV seropositive and was included in the group of 250 to 300 seropositive cohort members. A peripheral blood sample was collected from each donor, and TCR beta sequencing was performed on peripheral blood mononuclear cells. Genomic DNA extraction from the blood cell samples was performed with the Qiagen DNeasy Blood Extraction Kit. Remarks on this clone: The antigen it recognizes is unknown. Per-base qualities were not stored, and no clone one base away is much larger.

Results and caveats for the whole study, not just this receptor: The only immune exposure information available for the cohort was CMV serostatus. Strong co-occurrence of HLA alleles, especially DR and DQ, made assigning TCR associations to individual alleles difficult. A later genetic analysis associated a missense DCLRE1C variant with V-gene and J-gene trimming of TCR beta chains, and an independent cohort replicated the association. Most TCR sequences were observed very rarely across donors, whereas some public TCRs were present in many individuals. According to a later analysis, most CMV-associated TCR beta chains appeared to be HLA-restricted, and the HLA associations seemed to be driven largely by CMV exposure. Linkage disequilibrium might explain the correlated functional status among segregating V segments, but an unknown experimental factor could not be excluded. It was suggested by the authors that the approach could potentially be generalized to other disease states and immunological phenotypes. The classifier was reported to diagnose cytomegalovirus status with high specificity and sensitivity in both the original cohort and the validation cohort. A further reported finding was that TCR beta sequences accurately predicted the HLA-A and HLA-B alleles for most subjects in the first cohort. A few of the identified cytomegalovirus-associated TCR beta chains were confirmed in vitro to be specific for cytomegalovirus antigens. The study gave a list of 150 to 200 TCR beta chains associated with cytomegalovirus. In a later analysis, several top co-occurrence clusters were reported to appear linked to parvovirus B19, influenza, CMV and Epstein-Barr virus. In this cohort, only TCR beta chains were sequenced, and detectable features were limited by the absence of alpha or paired-chain data. HLA typing was unavailable for some donors at each locus, so association tests used only the typed subset. A later analysis found that TCR association rates varied across HLA loci, with DRB1 alleles showing the most associated TCRs and HLA-C alleles the fewest. In a later genetic analysis, fewer N-insertions in productive TCRs were reported among donors in an Asian-associated ancestry cluster than the approximately 670-donor mean. Compared with equally common non-associated chains, HLA-associated TCR beta chains in a later analysis were more clonally expanded and had lower generation probabilities. Some IMGT-functional V segments, including TRBV6-2 and TRBV6-3, could not be told apart with the 87-base-pair reads, so those segments were excluded. In a later analysis, more than 15,000 TCR beta sequences were associated with specific HLA alleles at a false discovery rate of 0.05. A cluster of highly shared sequence variants was judged likely to be a technical artifact of the sequencing pipeline. Because counts were too low, 15 to 20 rarely observed V segments, including chromosome 9 orphons, were excluded from the earlier analysis of under 650 of the donors. In an earlier analysis of approximately 600 of the donors, most TCR beta V segments were observed in productive rearrangements about 87% or about 30% of the time, broadly matching IMGT annotations. Roughly uniform sequencing depth across donors was assumed in presence/absence analyses, although this assumption may not hold.

The sample comprised PBMCs. This receptor was obtained from a woman in her thirties or forties in good health and CMV-seropositive. Recombination linked TRBV2 to TRBJ2-1, with TRBD2 identical over 11 junction bases. In nucleotides, the sequence is TGTGCCAGCTTGCTAAGGGCACTAGCGGGAGTCGTAAATGAGCAGTTCTTC. This gives the protein CASLLRALAGVVNEQFF.